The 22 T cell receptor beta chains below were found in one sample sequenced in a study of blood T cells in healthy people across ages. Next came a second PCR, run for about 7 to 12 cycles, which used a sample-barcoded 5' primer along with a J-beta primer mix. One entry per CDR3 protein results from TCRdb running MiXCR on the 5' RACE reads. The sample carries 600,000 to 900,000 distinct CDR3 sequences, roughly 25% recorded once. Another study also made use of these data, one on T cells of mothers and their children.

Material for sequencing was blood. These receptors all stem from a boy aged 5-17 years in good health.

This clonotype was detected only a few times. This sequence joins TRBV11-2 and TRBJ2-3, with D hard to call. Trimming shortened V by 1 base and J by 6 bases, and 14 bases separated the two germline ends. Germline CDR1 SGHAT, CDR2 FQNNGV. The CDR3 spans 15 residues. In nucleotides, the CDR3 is TGTGCCAGCAGCTTAGGGCCGCAAACCCAGGATACGCAGTATTTT. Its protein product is CASSLGPQTQDTQYF.

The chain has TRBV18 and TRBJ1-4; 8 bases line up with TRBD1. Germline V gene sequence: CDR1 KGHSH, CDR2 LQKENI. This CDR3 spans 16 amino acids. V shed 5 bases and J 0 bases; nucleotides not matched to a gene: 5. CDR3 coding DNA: TGTGCCAGCTCAATGGGACAGGCAGCAACTAATGAAAAACTGTTTTTT. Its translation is CASSMGQAATNEKLFF.

CDR3 bases: TGCAGCGGACAGGGTAATAATGAGCAGTTCTTC. This encodes CSGQGNNEQFF. The chain employs TRBV20-1 and TRBJ2-5; 8 nucleotides line up with TRBD1. The J call may be faulty, since TRBJ2-1 better matches the DNA end. The CDR3 is 11 residues long. The germline V gene has CDR1 DFQATT and CDR2 SNEGSKA (reference sequence).

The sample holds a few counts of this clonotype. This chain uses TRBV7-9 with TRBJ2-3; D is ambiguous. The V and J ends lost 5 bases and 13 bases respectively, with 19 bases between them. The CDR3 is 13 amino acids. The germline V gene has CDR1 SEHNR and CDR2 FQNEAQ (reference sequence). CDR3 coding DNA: TGTGCCAGCAGCCTAGAGGTCCGGCCAGAGGAGTATTTT. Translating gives CASSLEVRPEEYF.

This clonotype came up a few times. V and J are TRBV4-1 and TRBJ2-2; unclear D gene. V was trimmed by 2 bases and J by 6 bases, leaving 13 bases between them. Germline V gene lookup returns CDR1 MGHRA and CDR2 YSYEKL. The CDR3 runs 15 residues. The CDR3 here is CASSQPESRAGELFF. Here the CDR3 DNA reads TGCGCCAGCAGCCAACCCGAGTCCCGGGCCGGGGAGCTGTTTTTT.

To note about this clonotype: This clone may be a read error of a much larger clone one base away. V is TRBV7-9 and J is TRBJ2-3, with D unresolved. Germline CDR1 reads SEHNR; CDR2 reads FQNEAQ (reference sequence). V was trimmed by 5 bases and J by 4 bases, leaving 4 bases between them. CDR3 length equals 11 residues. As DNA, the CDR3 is TGTGCCAGCAGCGGGCCAGATACGCAGTATTTT. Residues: CASSGPDTQYF.

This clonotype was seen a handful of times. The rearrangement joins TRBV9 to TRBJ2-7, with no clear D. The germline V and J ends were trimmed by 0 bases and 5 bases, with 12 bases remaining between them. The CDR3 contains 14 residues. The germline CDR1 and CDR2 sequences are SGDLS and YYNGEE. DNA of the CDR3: TGTGCCAGCAGCGTAGAAAGCAGGAGCAACGAGCAGTACTTC. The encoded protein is CASSVESRSNEQYF.

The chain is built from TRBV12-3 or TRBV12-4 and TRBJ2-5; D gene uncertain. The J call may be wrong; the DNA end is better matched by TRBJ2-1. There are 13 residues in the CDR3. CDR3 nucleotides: TGTGCCAGCAGTTTTCAGGAGAGAAATGAGCAGTTCTTC. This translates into CASSFQERNEQFF.

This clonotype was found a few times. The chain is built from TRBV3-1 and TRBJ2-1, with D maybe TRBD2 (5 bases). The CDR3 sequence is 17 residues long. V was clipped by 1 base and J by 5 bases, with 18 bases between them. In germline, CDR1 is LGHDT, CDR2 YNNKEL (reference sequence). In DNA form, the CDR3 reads TGTGCCAGCAGCCAAGTGACCGGGGTCAATTTCGACAATGAGCAGTTCTTC. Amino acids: CASSQVTGVNFDNEQFF.

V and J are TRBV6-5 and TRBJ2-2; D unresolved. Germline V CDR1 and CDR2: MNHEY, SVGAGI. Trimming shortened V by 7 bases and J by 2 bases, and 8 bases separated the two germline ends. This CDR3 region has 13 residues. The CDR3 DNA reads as TGTGCCAGCACTGCCCCAAACACCGGGGAGCTGTTTTTT. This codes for CASTAPNTGELFF.

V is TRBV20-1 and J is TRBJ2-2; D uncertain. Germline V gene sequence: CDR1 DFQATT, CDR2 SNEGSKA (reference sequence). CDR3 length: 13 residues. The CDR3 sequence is CSAPDGNTGELFF. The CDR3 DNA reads TGCAGCGCCCCGGACGGAAACACCGGGGAGCTGTTTTTT.

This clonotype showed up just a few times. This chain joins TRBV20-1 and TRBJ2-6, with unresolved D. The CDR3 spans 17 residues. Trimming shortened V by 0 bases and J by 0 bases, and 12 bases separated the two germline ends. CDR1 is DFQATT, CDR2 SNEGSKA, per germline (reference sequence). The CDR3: CSAREPRLNSGANVLTF. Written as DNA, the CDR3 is TGCAGTGCTAGAGAGCCCAGGCTTAACTCTGGGGCCAACGTCCTGACTTTC.

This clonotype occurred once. The CDR3 spells CASSPFGFTEAFF. Written as DNA, the CDR3 is TGTGCCAGCTCACCATTTGGGTTCACTGAAGCTTTCTTT. The chain is built from TRBV18 and TRBJ1-1; D uncertain. The CDR3 covers 13 residues. Germline V gene sequence: CDR1 KGHSH, CDR2 LQKENI. V gave up 2 bases and J gave up 4 bases, with 8 bases separating them.

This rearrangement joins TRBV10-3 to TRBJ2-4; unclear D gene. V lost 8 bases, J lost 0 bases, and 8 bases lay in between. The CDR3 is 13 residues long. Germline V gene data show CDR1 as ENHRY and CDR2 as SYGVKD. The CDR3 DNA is TGTGCCATCGCGGCTGTAGCCAAAAACATTCAGTACTTC. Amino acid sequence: CAIAAVAKNIQYF.

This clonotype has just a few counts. The CDR3 is CSVTSLVSGEFEQFF. In nucleotides, the CDR3 is TGCAGCGTTACATCACTGGTGTCAGGGGAGTTTGAGCAGTTCTTC. The chain uses TRBV29-1 and TRBJ2-5; D possibly corresponds to TRBD1 (6 bases). The end of the DNA is better explained by TRBJ2-1, so the J call may be wrong. From germline, CDR1 is SQVTM and CDR2 ANQGSEA. This CDR3 has 15 amino acids.

CDR3 residues: CASSLAKGGANEQYF. The DNA for the CDR3 is TGTGCCAGCAGCTTAGCTAAAGGCGGTGCCAACGAGCAGTACTTC. The J gene is TRBJ2-7, the V gene TRBV7-9; D not certain. This CDR3 spans 15 amino acids. Trimming shortened V by 0 bases and J by 5 bases, and 14 bases separated the two germline ends. Germline-derived CDR1 and CDR2 are SEHNR and FQNEAQ (reference sequence).

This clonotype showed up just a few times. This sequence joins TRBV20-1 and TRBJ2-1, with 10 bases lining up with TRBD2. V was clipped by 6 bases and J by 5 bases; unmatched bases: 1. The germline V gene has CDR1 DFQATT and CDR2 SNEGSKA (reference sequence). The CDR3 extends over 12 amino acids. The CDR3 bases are TGCAGTGCACTAGCGGGACACAATGAGCAGTTCTTC. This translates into CSALAGHNEQFF.

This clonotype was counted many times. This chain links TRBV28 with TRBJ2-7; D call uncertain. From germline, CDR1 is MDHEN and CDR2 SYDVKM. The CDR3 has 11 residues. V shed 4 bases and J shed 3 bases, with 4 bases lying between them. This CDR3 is CASSSYYEQYF. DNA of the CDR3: TGTGCCAGCAGTTCTTACTACGAGCAGTACTTC.

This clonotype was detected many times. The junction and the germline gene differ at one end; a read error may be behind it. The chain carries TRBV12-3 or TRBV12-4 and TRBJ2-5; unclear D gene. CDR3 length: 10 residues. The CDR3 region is CASSLGTQYF. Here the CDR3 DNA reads TGTGCCAGCAGCTTAGGAACCCAGTACTTC.

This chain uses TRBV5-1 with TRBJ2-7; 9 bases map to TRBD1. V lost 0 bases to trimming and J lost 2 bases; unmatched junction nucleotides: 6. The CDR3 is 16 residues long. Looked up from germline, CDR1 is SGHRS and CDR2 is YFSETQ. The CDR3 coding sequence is TGCGCCAGCAGCTTGGCAGACAGGGGGACCACCTACGAGCAGTACTTC. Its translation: CASSLADRGTTYEQYF.

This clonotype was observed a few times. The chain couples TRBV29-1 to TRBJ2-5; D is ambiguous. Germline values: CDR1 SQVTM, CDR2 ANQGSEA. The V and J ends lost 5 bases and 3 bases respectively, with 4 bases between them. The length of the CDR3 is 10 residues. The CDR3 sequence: CSVHKETQYF. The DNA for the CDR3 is TGCAGCGTTCACAAAGAGACCCAGTACTTC.

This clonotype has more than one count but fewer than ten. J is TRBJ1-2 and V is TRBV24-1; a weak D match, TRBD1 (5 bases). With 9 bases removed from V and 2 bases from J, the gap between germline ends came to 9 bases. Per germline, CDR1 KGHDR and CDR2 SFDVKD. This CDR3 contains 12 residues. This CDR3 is CATSDSNYGYTF. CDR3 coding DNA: TGTGCCACCTCCGACAGCAACTATGGCTACACCTTC.